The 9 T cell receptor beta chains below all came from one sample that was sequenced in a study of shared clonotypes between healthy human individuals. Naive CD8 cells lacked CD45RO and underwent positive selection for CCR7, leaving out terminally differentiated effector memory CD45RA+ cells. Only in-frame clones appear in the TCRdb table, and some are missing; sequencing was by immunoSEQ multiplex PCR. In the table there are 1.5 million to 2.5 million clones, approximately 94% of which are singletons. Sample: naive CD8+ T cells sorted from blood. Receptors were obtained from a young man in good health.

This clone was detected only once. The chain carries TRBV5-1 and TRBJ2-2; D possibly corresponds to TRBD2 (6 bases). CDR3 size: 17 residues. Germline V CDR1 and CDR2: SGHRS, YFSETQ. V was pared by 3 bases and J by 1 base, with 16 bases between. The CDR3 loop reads CASSSDSGTWNTGELFF. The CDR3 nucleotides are TGCGCCAGCAGCTCGGATTCTGGGACTTGGAACACCGGGGAGCTGTTTTTT.

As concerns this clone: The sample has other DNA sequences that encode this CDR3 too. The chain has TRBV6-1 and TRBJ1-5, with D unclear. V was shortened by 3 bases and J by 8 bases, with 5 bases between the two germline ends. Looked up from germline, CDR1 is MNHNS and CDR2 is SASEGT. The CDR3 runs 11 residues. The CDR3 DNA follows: TGTGCCAGCAGTGAGTTGGAGCCCCAGCATTTT. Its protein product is CASSELEPQHF.

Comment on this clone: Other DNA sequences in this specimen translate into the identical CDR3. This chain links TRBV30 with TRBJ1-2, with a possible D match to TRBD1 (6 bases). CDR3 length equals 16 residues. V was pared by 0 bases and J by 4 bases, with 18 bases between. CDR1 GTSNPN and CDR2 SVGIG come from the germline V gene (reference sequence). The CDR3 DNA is TGTGCCTGGAGTGTGGGGACACCTACCGTGGGCTATGGCTACACCTTC. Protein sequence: CAWSVGTPTVGYGYTF.

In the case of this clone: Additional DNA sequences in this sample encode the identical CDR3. The DNA for the CDR3 is TGCGCCAGCAGCTTGGACAGGGCTAGCTATGGCTACACCTTC. This translates into CASSLDRASYGYTF. This chain uses TRBV5-1 with TRBJ1-2; tentatively, D is TRBD1 (6 bases). Trimming cost V 0 bases and J 4 bases, with 10 bases left between them. Germline V gene data show CDR1 as SGHRS and CDR2 as YFSETQ. The CDR3 contains 14 residues.

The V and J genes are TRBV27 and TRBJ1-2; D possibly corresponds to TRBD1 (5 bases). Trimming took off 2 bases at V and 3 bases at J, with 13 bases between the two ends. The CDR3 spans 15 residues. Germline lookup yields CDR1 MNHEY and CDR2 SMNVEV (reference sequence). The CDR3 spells CASSLGSGGDYGYTF. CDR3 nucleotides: TGTGCCAGCAGTTTAGGCTCCGGGGGAGACTATGGCTACACCTTC.

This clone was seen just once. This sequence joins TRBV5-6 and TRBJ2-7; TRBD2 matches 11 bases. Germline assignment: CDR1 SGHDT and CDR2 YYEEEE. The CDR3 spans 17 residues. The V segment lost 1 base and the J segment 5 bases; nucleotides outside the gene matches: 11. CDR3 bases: TGTGCCAGCAGCTTGTGGTTAGCGGGAGGGCCGGAAAACGAGCAGTACTTC. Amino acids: CASSLWLAGGPENEQYF.

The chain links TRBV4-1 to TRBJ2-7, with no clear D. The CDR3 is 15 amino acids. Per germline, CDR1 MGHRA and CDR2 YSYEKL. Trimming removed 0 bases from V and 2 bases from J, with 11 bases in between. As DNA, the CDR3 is TGCGCCAGCAGCCAAGAGAGAGATTTACCCTACGAGCAGTACTTC. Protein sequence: CASSQERDLPYEQYF.

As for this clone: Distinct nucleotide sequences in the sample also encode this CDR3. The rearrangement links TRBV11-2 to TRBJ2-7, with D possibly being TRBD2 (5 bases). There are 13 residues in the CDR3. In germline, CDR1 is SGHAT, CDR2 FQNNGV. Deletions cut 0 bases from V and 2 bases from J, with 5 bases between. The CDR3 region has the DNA TGTGCCAGCAGCTTAGAGGGAGCCTACGAGCAGTACTTC. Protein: CASSLEGAYEQYF. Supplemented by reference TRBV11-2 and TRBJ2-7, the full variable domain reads EAGVAQSPRYKIIEKRQSVAFWCNPISGHATLYWYQQILGQGPKLLIQFQNNGVVDDSQLPKDRFSAERLKGVDSTLKIQPAKLEDSAVYLCASSLEGAYEQYFGPGTRLTVT.

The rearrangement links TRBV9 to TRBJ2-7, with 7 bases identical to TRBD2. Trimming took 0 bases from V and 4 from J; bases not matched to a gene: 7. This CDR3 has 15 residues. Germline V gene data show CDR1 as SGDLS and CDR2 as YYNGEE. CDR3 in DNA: TGTGCCAGCAGCGTAGGAGGGGAGGGCCTGTACGAGCAGTACTTC. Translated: CASSVGGEGLYEQYF.